Sequencing of this T cell receptor (beta chain) was carried out in a study of breast tumors, draining lymph nodes, adjacent tissues. Findings of the study overall: The data were judged consistent with most tumor T cells coming from lymph node and expanding in tumor. Luminal-like breast cancer showed significantly higher tumor–nontumor repertoire similarity than basal-like.

The lymph nodes were axillary draining lymph nodes from breast cancer patients. This clonotype was seen only a few times. Its antigen is still unknown. A much larger clone lies a single base off, so this may be a read error. From the multiplex PCR reads, TCRdb called clonotypes with MiXCR, one entry per CDR3 protein. The table lists around 130,000 distinct CDR3 sequences, approximately 21% of them singletons. The germline V gene encodes CDR1 LGHDT and CDR2 YNNKEL (reference sequence). The CDR3 extends over 13 amino acids. The sample consisted of axillary lymph node tissue. This receptor was identified in a female donor with breast cancer. Some clones in this sample may be carry-over from other donors' samples. This chain uses TRBV3-1 with TRBJ2-5; D call uncertain. The CDR3 DNA reads TGTGCCAGCAGCCCCGCCCCTGATGAGACCCGGTACTTC. It is translated as CASSPAPDETRYF.